This section outlines one TCR beta chain sequence together with its context. What it binds is not known. Amplification used 60 Vbeta primers and 13 Jbeta primers. The data were produced by immunoSEQ multiplex PCR, yet TCRdb's version contains in-frame clones alone and is incomplete. The table shows fewer than 150,000 clones, with approximately 80% occurring only once. This sample is part of a study of cytomegalovirus exposure and HLA in healthy donors. The study's findings and limits: In a later analysis, a missense DCLRE1C variant was linked to TCR beta V- and J-gene trimming. The study put 150 or so TCR beta chains on its list as cytomegalovirus-associated.

CDR1 and CDR2 from the germline V gene are SGDLS and YYNGEE. The junction had 1 base not matched to a gene; V was cut back by 2 bases and J by 2 bases. The CDR3 totals 14 residues. The TCR was taken from a man between 18 and 29 years old in good health and CMV-seronegative. Sequencing was carried out using PBMCs. The genes are TRBV9 and TRBJ2-3; TRBD1 aligns across 8 bases. CDR3 residues: CASSVQGATDTQYF. Written as DNA, the CDR3 is TGTGCCAGCAGCGTCCAGGGGGCCACAGATACGCAGTATTTT.